This T cell receptor beta chain derives from a study of blood T cell repertoires in COVID-19. Whole-study context: Acute and convalescent COVID-19 samples came from the United States, Italy and Spain. From T cells, B-cell-depleted T cells, or PBMCs came the material, which was cDNA or gDNA.

Seattle's enrolled individuals joined amid active infection and were then monitored longitudinally. V was pared by 3 bases and J by 5 bases, with 4 bases of the junction left unmatched. Per germline, CDR1 LNHNV and CDR2 YYDKDF (reference sequence). CDR3 length: 15 residues. Using immunoSEQ multiplex PCR, the repertoire was profiled, and TCRdb retains in-frame clones only, with some absent. There are just under 350,000 clones in the sample; about nine tenths occur only once, and about 7.3% lies in the top ten. The sequencing input was peripheral blood. The receptor's source is a woman in her seventies with COVID-19, enrolled during active disease. The gene calls are TRBV15 and TRBJ1-5; 10 bases map to TRBD1. CDR3 loop: CATSSDRGPYQPQHF. The CDR3 nucleotides are TGTGCCACCAGCAGCGACAGGGGGCCTTATCAGCCCCAGCATTTT.